This T cell receptor beta chain was obtained from a study of shared clonotypes between healthy human individuals. When replicate PCRs were run on sorted subsets, they used around 0.2 ug DNA, about 31,000 T cell genomes. Generated by immunoSEQ multiplex PCR, the TCRdb table keeps only in-frame clones and is missing some. Here the sample spans roughly 2.1 million clones, 90% to 95% being singletons. Cells designated naive CD8 were CD45RO-negative and were positively selected for CCR7, with terminally differentiated effector memory CD45RA+ cells excluded. Comment on this clone: The sample contains more than one DNA sequence encoding this CDR3.

V gave up 5 bases and J gave up 6 bases; unmatched junction bases: 4. The CDR3 length is 14 residues. Germline V gives CDR1 MNHEY, CDR2 SMNVEV (reference sequence). The receptor's source is a man aged 18 to 35 in good health. Some clones in this sample may be carry-over from other donors' samples. Sequenced material: naive CD8+ T cells from PBMCs. V usage is TRBV27 and J usage is TRBJ2-1; TRBD2 agrees at 10 bases. In DNA, the CDR3 is TGTGCCAGCAGTCCCAGGACTAGCGGCAATGAGCAGTTCTTC. Translating gives CASSPRTSGNEQFF.